This T cell receptor beta chain was recorded in a study of T cell responses to AZD1222 COVID-19 vaccine. Germline V gene data show CDR1 as LNHDA and CDR2 as SQIVND (reference sequence). V lost 6 bases and J lost 3, with 18 bases in between. The CDR3 has 15 residues. Method: immunoSEQ multiplex PCR; TCRdb's copy keeps in-frame clones and lacks some. The table has roughly 90,000 clones, over 75% seen once. The chain combines TRBV19 with TRBJ2-7; the D gene is possibly TRBD2 (5 bases). The sequencing used peripheral blood, collected 28 days after the second AZD1222 dose. This clonotype was sampled from an adult who received the AZD1222 COVID-19 vaccine. In DNA form, the CDR3 reads TGTGCCAGTAGATCCTGGGGAGACGGCTACTACGAGCAGTACTTC. It translates to CASRSWGDGYYEQYF.